This T cell receptor (beta chain) was sequenced during a study of early T cells in non-severe SARS-CoV-2 infection. Across the study: Bulk RNA from unsorted whole blood was sequenced; chains were unpaired.

This clonotype was picked up many times. The antigen remains undetermined. Study outcomes and limitations: Reliance on VDJdb matching favored anti-spike CD8 responses; private and CD4 specificities were missed.

The CDR3 runs to 14 residues. V was trimmed by 5 bases and J by 6 bases, leaving 14 bases between them. From germline, CDR1 is SEHNR and CDR2 FQNEAQ (reference sequence). The TCR library protocol was used to attach unique molecular identifiers. These identifiers were attached to individual cDNA molecules. TCRdb ran MiXCR on the 5' RACE reads and lists one entry per CDR3 protein. Of about 56,000 distinct CDR3 sequences in the sample, 8% to 11% were seen once. The sequence was collected from an adult who was a healthcare worker with PCR-confirmed SARS-CoV-2 infection or an uninfected control (not recorded which). Specimen: whole blood. This sequence joins TRBV7-9 and TRBJ2-4, with TRBD2 as a possible D gene (6 bases). CDR3 bases: TGTGCCAGCAGCCCGGGACTCCAAATAAACATTCAGTACTTC. It codes for CASSPGLQINIQYF. Together with reference TRBV7-9 and TRBJ2-4, the CDR3 gives the full variable domain: DTGVSQNPRHKITKRGQNVTFRCDPISEHNRLYWYRQTLGQGPEFLTYFQNEAQLEKSRLLSDRFSAERPKGSFSTLEIQRTEQGDSAMYLCASSPGLQINIQYFGAGTRLSVL.